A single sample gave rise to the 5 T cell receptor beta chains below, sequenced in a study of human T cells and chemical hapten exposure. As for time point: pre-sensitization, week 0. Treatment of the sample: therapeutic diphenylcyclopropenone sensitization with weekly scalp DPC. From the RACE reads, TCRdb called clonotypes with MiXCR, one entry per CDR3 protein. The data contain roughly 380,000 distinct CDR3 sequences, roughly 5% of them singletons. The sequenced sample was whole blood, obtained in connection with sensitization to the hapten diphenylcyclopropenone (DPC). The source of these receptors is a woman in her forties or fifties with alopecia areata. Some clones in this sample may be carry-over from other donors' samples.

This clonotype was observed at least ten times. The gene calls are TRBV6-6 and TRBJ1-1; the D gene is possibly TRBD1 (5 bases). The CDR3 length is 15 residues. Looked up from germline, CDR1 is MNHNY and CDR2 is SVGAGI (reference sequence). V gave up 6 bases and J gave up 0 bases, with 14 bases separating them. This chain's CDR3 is CASSRGEGMNTEAFF. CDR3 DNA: TGTGCCAGCAGCCGGGGGGAGGGGATGAACACTGAAGCTTTCTTT.

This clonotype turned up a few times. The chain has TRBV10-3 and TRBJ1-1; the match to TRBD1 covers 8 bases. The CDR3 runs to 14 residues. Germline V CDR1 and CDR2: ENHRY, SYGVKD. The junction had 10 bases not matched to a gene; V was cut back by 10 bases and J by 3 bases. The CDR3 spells CATWGSGGYTEAFF. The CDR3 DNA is TGTGCCACGTGGGGCTCAGGGGGCTACACTGAAGCTTTCTTT.

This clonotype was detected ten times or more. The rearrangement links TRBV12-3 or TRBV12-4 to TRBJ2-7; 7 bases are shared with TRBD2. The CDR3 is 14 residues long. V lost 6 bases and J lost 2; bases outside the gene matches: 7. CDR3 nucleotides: TGTGCCAGCAGCCCGGGACTAAGGCCCTACGAGCAGTACTTC. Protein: CASSPGLRPYEQYF.

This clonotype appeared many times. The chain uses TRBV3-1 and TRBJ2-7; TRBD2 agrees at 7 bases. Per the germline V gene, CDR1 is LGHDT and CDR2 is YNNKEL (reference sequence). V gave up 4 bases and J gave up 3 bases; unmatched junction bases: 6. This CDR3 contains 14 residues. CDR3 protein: CASSRGGVNYEQYF. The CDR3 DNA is TGTGCCAGCAGCCGTGGGGGGGTTAACTACGAGCAGTACTTC.

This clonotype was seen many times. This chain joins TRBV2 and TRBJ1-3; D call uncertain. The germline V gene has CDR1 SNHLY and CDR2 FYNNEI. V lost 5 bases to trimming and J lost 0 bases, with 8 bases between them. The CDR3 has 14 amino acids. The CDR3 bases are TGTGCCAGCAGTATGGAGAGCTCTGGAAACACCATATATTTT. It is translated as CASSMESSGNTIYF.